The clone carrying this T cell receptor beta chain was recorded only once. This specimen comes from a study of blood T cell repertoires in COVID-19. Across the study: What the recovered Cohort 3 donors had was two negative PCRs, clearance, or symptom resolution. T cells, B-cell-depleted T cells, or PBMCs supplied cDNA or gDNA.

V trimming: 4 bases; J trimming: 5 bases; junction bases outside the gene matches: 8. The CDR3 spans 15 residues. Germline-derived CDR1 and CDR2 are MGHRA and YSYEKL. Assay: immunoSEQ multiplex PCR; the TCRdb copy retains only in-frame clones and omits some. The table lists a few hundred thousand clones, around 87% of them singletons. Participants, roughly 18 to 100 years old, spanned about 26 US areas. The specimen was PBMCs or T cells enriched from blood (not recorded which). The chain couples TRBV4-1 to TRBJ2-7; TRBD2 matches at 10 bases. This clonotype originated in a man in his forties in a cohort exposed to, infected with or recovered from COVID-19 (not recorded which). CDR3 DNA: TGCGCCAGCAGCCTAGCGGGGGGACAGGTAAACGAGCAGTACTTC. Translated, it gives CASSLAGGQVNEQYF.